Each of the 7 T cell receptor beta chains below was sequenced from the same sample in a study of graft-versus-host responses after intestinal transplantation. Sequenced by immunoSEQ multiplex PCR; TCRdb stores in-frame clones only, minus some. Of about 100,000 clones listed, about 90% are singletons. The antigens these receptors bind are not known. Material: unstimulated CD4+ T cells sorted from spleen or lymph node cells, obtained before transplant. These receptors all stem from a human donor who was the organ donor for an intestinal transplant.

The chain links TRBV6-5 to TRBJ1-4; possibly TRBD1 for D (6 bases). CDR1 and CDR2 (germline): MNHEY, SVGAGI. V was trimmed by 6 bases and J by 8 bases, leaving 13 bases between them. This CDR3 comprises 13 residues. The CDR3 spells CASSPGVREKLFF. Written as DNA, the CDR3 is TGTGCCAGCAGCCCAGGGGTACGGGAAAAACTGTTTTTT.

V usage is TRBV6-1 and J usage is TRBJ1-1, with TRBD1 as a possible D gene (6 bases). There are 15 residues in the CDR3. V was trimmed by 6 bases and J by 1 base, leaving 15 bases between them. CDR1 MNHNS and CDR2 SASEGT come from the germline V gene. CDR3 sequence: CASRKRGGGNTEAFF. The DNA for the CDR3 is TGTGCCAGCAGGAAGCGAGGGGGTGGGAACACTGAAGCTTTCTTT.

This clone was counted only a few times. J is TRBJ1-2 and V is TRBV19; no reliable D call. This CDR3 has 12 amino acids. Deletions cut 1 base from V and 5 bases from J, with 5 bases between. In germline, CDR1 is LNHDA, CDR2 SQIVND (reference sequence). The CDR3: CASSIGRYGYTF. CDR3 DNA sequence: TGTGCCAGTAGTATAGGCCGATATGGCTACACCTTC.

The rearrangement uses TRBV9 and TRBJ2-2; maybe TRBD1 (5 bases). From germline, CDR1 is SGDLS and CDR2 YYNGEE. The length of the CDR3 is 15 residues. The V gene lost 0 bases and the J gene lost 3 bases, with 9 bases spanning the gap. The CDR3: CASSVGGEDTGELFF. For the CDR3, the DNA is TGTGCCAGCAGCGTAGGGGGCGAGGACACCGGGGAGCTGTTTTTT.

The genes are TRBV10-3 and TRBJ2-1; D perhaps matches TRBD1 (5 bases). Germline V gene sequence: CDR1 ENHRY, CDR2 SYGVKD. This CDR3 is 15 amino acids long. The V end lost 2 bases, the J end lost 4 bases, and 12 bases lay between the germline ends. CDR3 in amino acids: CAISERQGMYNEQFF. The DNA of the CDR3 is TGTGCCATCAGTGAGAGGCAGGGAATGTACAATGAGCAGTTCTTC.

V and J are TRBV30 and TRBJ1-1; D is possibly TRBD1 (5 bases). The CDR3 length is 13 residues. The V gene's germline CDR1 is GTSNPN and CDR2 SVGIG (reference sequence). Trimming cost V 1 base and J 5 bases, with 11 bases left between them. CDR3 amino acids: CAWSGGGGTEAFF. For the CDR3, the DNA is TGTGCCTGGAGTGGGGGCGGCGGGACTGAAGCTTTCTTT.

The V gene is TRBV6-1, the J gene TRBJ2-7; D is uncertain. CDR1 and CDR2 (germline): MNHNS, SASEGT. V was shortened by 1 base and J by 1 base, with 14 bases between the two germline ends. This CDR3 is built from 16 residues. The CDR3 region is CASSEEGFLDSYEQYF. The CDR3 DNA follows: TGTGCCAGCAGTGAAGAAGGGTTTCTGGATTCCTACGAGCAGTACTTC.